This note documents a single T cell receptor beta chain sequence. Its target is not known. These data are taken from a study of shared clonotypes between healthy human individuals. Findings of the study overall: The authors expected sequencing depth to affect clonotype sharing among donors.

TCRdb's table, derived via immunoSEQ multiplex PCR, lists solely in-frame clones and lacks some. The repertoire has about 490,000 clones, 75% to 85% of them found once; the top ten carry 10% to 15%. Donors, healthy HIV-negative adults, lacked recent acute infections or vaccinations. The CDR3 loop spans 13 amino acids. Between the trimmed V and J ends, which lost 4 bases and 1 base, there was a span of 10 bases. CDR1 SQVTM and CDR2 ANQGSEA come from the germline V gene. The sequenced sample consisted of PBMCs. The chain links TRBV29-1 to TRBJ1-2, with no clear D. This TCR was sampled from a woman aged 40 to 55 in good health. Some clones in this sample may be carry-over from other donors' samples. The CDR3 DNA reads TGCAGCGTTGGTATCAGACTTAACTATGGCTACACCTTC. It encodes CSVGIRLNYGYTF.